The 18 T cell receptor beta chains below all came from one sample that was sequenced in a study of patients and donors after allogeneic stem cell transplantation. Each CDR3 protein is one row after TCRdb ran MiXCR on the RT-PCR reads. The data show hundreds of thousands of distinct CDR3 sequences, approximately 16% seen once. Material: blood, either unsorted or a sorted T cell fraction (not recorded which). The receptors derive from a human donor who was either an allogeneic HSCT recipient or a stem cell or donor lymphocyte infusion donor (not recorded which). It is not recorded whose cells these are; they may come from a transplant donor.

In its sample, this clonotype was seen many times. A read error may explain this, as a much larger clone is one base away. The chain recombines TRBV7-9 with TRBJ1-1, with D maybe TRBD1 (5 bases). V was trimmed by 5 bases and J by 4 bases, leaving 8 bases between them. This CDR3 spans 12 amino acids. The germline V gene has CDR1 SEHNR and CDR2 FQNEAQ (reference sequence). The CDR3 spells CASSVGGTEAFF. The CDR3 nucleotides read TGTGCCAGCAGCGTGGGGGGCACTGAAGCTTTCTTT.

This clonotype has more than one count but fewer than ten. The chain joins TRBV5-1 to TRBJ2-1, with 9 bases matching TRBD1. The ends lost 4 bases at V and 9 bases at J; junction bases unmatched: 14. The germline gives CDR1 SGHRS, CDR2 YFSETQ. CDR3 length: 16 amino acids. DNA of the CDR3: TGCGCCAGCAGCGCCAGGACAGGGGCCTGGTCGGGTGAGCAGTTCTTC. Translation: CASSARTGAWSGEQFF.

The gene calls are TRBV5-1 and TRBJ2-7, with 7 bases lining up with TRBD2. The CDR3 is 16 residues long. Germline V gives CDR1 SGHRS, CDR2 YFSETQ. V was clipped by 2 bases and J by 1 base; unmatched bases: 9. CDR3 loop: CASSLGGSKTSYEQYF. The DNA for the CDR3 is TGCGCCAGCAGCTTAGGCGGGAGCAAGACTTCCTACGAGCAGTACTTC.

The chain has TRBV11-2 and TRBJ2-7; D gene ambiguous. This CDR3 spans 14 amino acids. In germline, CDR1 is SGHAT, CDR2 FQNNGV. V was clipped by 1 base and J by 2 bases, with 9 bases between them. In DNA form, the CDR3 reads TGTGCCAGCAGCTTAGCCCTACGCCCCTACGAGCAGTACTTC. Its protein is CASSLALRPYEQYF.

This chain links TRBV20-1 with TRBJ2-3; D is undetermined. From germline, CDR1 is DFQATT and CDR2 SNEGSKA (reference sequence). The CDR3 loop spans 11 amino acids. V was clipped by 4 bases and J by 9 bases, with 11 bases between them. The CDR3 loop reads CSATAAATQYF. DNA for the CDR3: TGCAGTGCTACGGCCGCAGCCACGCAGTATTTT.

This clonotype has just a few counts. V gene TRBV5-5 combines with J gene TRBJ2-7; TRBD1 aligns across 8 bases. The CDR3 is 14 amino acids. The germline V gene encodes CDR1 SGHKS and CDR2 YYEKEE (reference sequence). V dropped 5 bases and J dropped 0; count of bases not matched to a gene: 4. CDR3: CASRHGTGSYEQYF. For the CDR3, the DNA is TGTGCCAGCAGACATGGGACAGGCTCCTACGAGCAGTACTTC.

This chain joins TRBV20-1 and TRBJ1-6; TRBD1 aligns across 7 bases. The V gene end was trimmed by 4 bases and the J gene end by 5 bases; junction bases not matched to a gene: 8. The germline CDR1 and CDR2 sequences are DFQATT and SNEGSKA (reference sequence). The CDR3 is 15 residues long. The CDR3 bases are TGCAGTGCTAACGCGCTGGGACAGCATAATTCACCCCTCCACTTT. It specifies CSANALGQHNSPLHF.

The gene calls are TRBV11-1 and TRBJ2-1, with a possible D match to TRBD1 (6 bases). The CDR3 sequence is 19 residues long. Trimming shortened V by 5 bases and J by 1 base, and 24 bases separated the two germline ends. CDR1 and CDR2 (germline): SGHAT, FQDESV (reference sequence). The CDR3 DNA is TGTGCCAGCAGCCCGAAAAGGGACAAGCCAGACTATTCCTACAATGAGCAGTTCTTC. This translates into CASSPKRDKPDYSYNEQFF.

The chain combines TRBV3-1 with TRBJ2-7; no clear D gene. The CDR3 has 12 amino acids. Trimming pared 1 base from V and 6 bases from J, leaving 7 bases between. Germline lookup yields CDR1 LGHDT and CDR2 YNNKEL (reference sequence). The CDR3 protein is CASSQGSVEQYF. The CDR3 bases are TGTGCCAGCAGCCAAGGATCGGTCGAGCAGTACTTC.

V usage is TRBV5-1 and J usage is TRBJ2-7; 9 positions match TRBD2. The CDR3 extends over 16 amino acids. V gave up 6 bases and J gave up 1 base; unmatched junction bases: 11. The germline CDR1 and CDR2 sequences are SGHRS and YFSETQ. CDR3 sequence reads: CASTPSGARPSYEQYF. CDR3 nucleotides: TGCGCCAGCACCCCTAGCGGGGCCCGACCTTCCTACGAGCAGTACTTC.

The CDR3: CASSLRAVGGEQPQHF. The CDR3, as DNA: TGTGCCAGCAGCCTAAGGGCAGTGGGAGGTGAACAGCCCCAGCATTTT. The genes are TRBV5-6 and TRBJ1-5; D is ambiguous. Looked up from germline, CDR1 is SGHDT and CDR2 is YYEEEE. The CDR3 consists of 16 residues. The V end lost 4 bases, the J end lost 7 bases, and 21 bases lay between the germline ends.

The chain links TRBV4-2 to TRBJ1-2; 9 nucleotides line up with TRBD1. V trimming: 0 bases; J trimming: 4 bases; junction bases outside the gene matches: 6. The germline CDR1 and CDR2 sequences are LGHNA and YNFKEQ. The CDR3 has 16 residues. The CDR3 DNA reads TGTGCCAGCAGCCAAGACTCCGCGACAGGGGGCTATGGCTACACCTTC. It is translated as CASSQDSATGGYGYTF.

Ten or more counts support this clonotype. The chain links TRBV3-1 to TRBJ2-3; D gene uncertain. Deletions cut 0 bases from V and 4 bases from J, with 8 bases between. Germline-derived CDR1 and CDR2 are LGHDT and YNNKEL (reference sequence). The CDR3 totals 14 residues. CDR3 nucleotide sequence: TGTGCCAGCAGCCAAGATCGAACCTCAGATACGCAGTATTTT. It specifies CASSQDRTSDTQYF.

This clonotype was counted a few times. The chain carries TRBV6-1 and TRBJ1-4; D is perhaps TRBD1 (6 bases). The CDR3 consists of 15 residues. Deletions cut 2 bases from V and 3 bases from J, with 10 bases between. Germline V gene lookup returns CDR1 MNHNS and CDR2 SASEGT. CDR3 nucleotide sequence: TGTGCCAGCAGTGAAAGGGGGGAAGCTAATGAAAAACTGTTTTTT. Protein: CASSERGEANEKLFF.

The rearrangement links TRBV4-1 to TRBJ2-5; no definite D call. V lost 1 base to trimming and J lost 5 bases, with 8 bases between them. Germline V gene data show CDR1 as MGHRA and CDR2 as YSYEKL. This CDR3 region has 13 residues. The CDR3 DNA sequence: TGCGCCAGCAGCCAAGCGGCAGCGGAGACCCAGTACTTC. As protein: CASSQAAAETQYF.

The rearrangement links TRBV7-9 to TRBJ2-5; 8 bases line up with TRBD2. Trimming at V came to 2 bases and at J to 1 base, leaving 6 bases not matched to a gene. The CDR3 totals 16 residues. CDR1 is SEHNR, CDR2 FQNEAQ, per germline (reference sequence). CDR3 sequence (DNA): TGTGCCAGCAGCTTATTCGAGCGGGGGTTCCAAGAGACCCAGTACTTC. Its protein product is CASSLFERGFQETQYF.

The table lists this clonotype with many counts. The chain has TRBV5-1 and TRBJ2-5; 7 nucleotides align to TRBD1. Losses at the gene ends were 1 base for V and 1 base for J; bases not matched to a gene: 10. In germline, CDR1 is SGHRS, CDR2 YFSETQ. CDR3 length: 17 residues. CDR3: CASSLKGADRFQETQYF. CDR3 nucleotides: TGCGCCAGCAGCTTGAAGGGGGCGGACCGATTCCAAGAGACCCAGTACTTC. Variable domain in full (rest from reference TRBV5-1 and TRBJ2-5): KAGVTQTPRYLIKTRGQQVTLSCSPISGHRSVSWYQQTPGQGLQFLFEYFSETQRNKGNFPGRFSGRQFSNSRSEMNVSTLELGDSALYLCASSLKGADRFQETQYFGPGTRLLVL.

CDR3 nucleotide sequence: TGTGCCATCAGTGACCCGGGACGGTTGAGCTCTGGAAACACCATATATTTT. Translation gives CAISDPGRLSSGNTIYF. V is TRBV10-3 and J is TRBJ1-3; D is possibly TRBD1 (5 bases). This CDR3 spans 17 amino acids. V dropped 3 bases and J dropped 0 bases, with 15 bases sitting between them. Germline V gene sequence: CDR1 ENHRY, CDR2 SYGVKD.